This record looks at one T cell receptor (beta chain) sequence and its context. At one boundary the junction diverges from the germline segment, which might be a read error. The data derive from a study of cytomegalovirus exposure and HLA in healthy donors. The CDR3 spans 15 residues. Germline V gene data show CDR1 as SSHAT and CDR2 as FNYEAQ (reference sequence). PCR amplification relied on 60 Vbeta primers (plus 13 Jbeta primers). The authors' processing: There were about 86 million unique TCR beta chains by a later count, and 10 million to 12 million of them were shared. TCRdb's copy holds only in-frame clones and misses some; the assay was immunoSEQ multiplex PCR. V, J and clone size derive from that table, while D and trimming were established from the DNA sequence. Among fewer than 110,000 clones, approximately 84% were seen once, and the ten largest hold 2% to 2.5%.

V usage is TRBV7-7 and J usage is TRBJ2-1, with 8 bases fitting TRBD2. The sequenced material came from PBMCs. This clonotype was sampled from a man younger than 45 in good health and CMV-seronegative. DNA for the CDR3: TGTGCTAGCAGCTTGGGGTTTAGCGGGGCCAATGAGCAGTTCTTC. This encodes CASSLGFSGANEQFF.